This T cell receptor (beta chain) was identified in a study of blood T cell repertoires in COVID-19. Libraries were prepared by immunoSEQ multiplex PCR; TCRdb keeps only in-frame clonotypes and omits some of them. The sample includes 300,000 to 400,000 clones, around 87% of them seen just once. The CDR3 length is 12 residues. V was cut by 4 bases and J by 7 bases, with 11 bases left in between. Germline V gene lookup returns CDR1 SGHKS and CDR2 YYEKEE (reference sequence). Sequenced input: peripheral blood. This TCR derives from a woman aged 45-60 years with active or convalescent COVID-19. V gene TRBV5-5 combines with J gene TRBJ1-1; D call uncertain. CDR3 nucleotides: TGTGCCAGCAGCGGATCACGCGGTGAAGCTTTCTTT. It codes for CASSGSRGEAFF.